The 22 T cell receptor beta chains below were found in one sample sequenced in a study of T cells after yellow fever vaccination. TCRdb re-derived calls from the 5' RACE reads in MiXCR, one entry per CDR3 protein. The table includes tens of thousands of distinct CDR3 sequences, more than 5.5% detected once. The input for sequencing was CD8+ T cells sorted from PBMCs, taken 5 to 6 days after the first yellow fever vaccination. The receptors were gathered from a man younger than 35 who received the YFV17D yellow fever vaccine.

The table lists this clonotype with a few counts. The genes are TRBV6-1 and TRBJ2-7; weak D call: TRBD1 (6 bases). CDR3 length equals 16 residues. Germline loops: CDR1 MNHNS, CDR2 SASEGT. V lost 2 bases, J lost 0 bases, and 14 bases lay in between. The CDR3 is CASSEWAGASSYEQYV. The CDR3 coding sequence is TGTGCCAGCAGTGAATGGGCAGGGGCCAGCTCCTACGAGCAGTACGTC.

The chain uses TRBV28 and TRBJ1-2; no clear D gene. Germline V lookup: CDR1 MDHEN, CDR2 SYDVKM. Trimming shortened V by 7 bases and J by 4 bases, and 10 bases separated the two germline ends. The CDR3 is 12 residues long. As DNA, the CDR3 is TGTGCCAGCATCCGGGATCCCTATGGCTACACCTTC. As protein: CASIRDPYGYTF.

The sample holds many counts of this clonotype. The rearrangement uses TRBV7-8 and TRBJ2-1; a possible D gene is TRBD2 (6 bases). CDR1 and CDR2 (germline): SGHVS, FQNEAQ. This CDR3 has 16 residues. V lost 0 bases to trimming and J lost 8 bases, with 17 bases between them. The CDR3 loop reads CASSLAVTGEVDEQFF. The CDR3 nucleotides read TGTGCCAGCAGCTTAGCGGTAACGGGGGAGGTTGATGAGCAGTTCTTC.

V usage is TRBV5-5 and J usage is TRBJ1-4; D is undetermined. CDR3 size: 14 residues. Germline-derived CDR1 and CDR2 are SGHKS and YYEKEE (reference sequence). Trimming removed 5 bases at V and 3 bases at J, with 11 bases between. CDR3 residues: CASSPIGSNEKLFF. The CDR3 nucleotides are TGTGCCAGCAGTCCGATAGGGTCTAATGAAAAACTGTTTTTT. Based on the CDR3 plus reference TRBV5-5 and TRBJ1-4, the full variable domain is DAGVTQSPTHLIKTRGQQVTLRCSPISGHKSVSWYQQVLGQGPQFIFQYYEKEERGRGNFPDRFSARQFPNYSSELNVNALLLGDSALYLCASSPIGSNEKLFFGSGTQLSVL.

This chain links TRBV6-1 with TRBJ1-5; 8 bases are shared with TRBD1. CDR1 and CDR2 from the germline V gene are MNHNS and SASEGT. V lost 4 bases and J lost 7; bases outside the gene matches: 6. The CDR3 runs 14 residues. CDR3 DNA: TGTGCCAGCAGTGGCAGGGGGCTTCGGCAGCCCCAGCATTTT. This encodes CASSGRGLRQPQHF.

V usage is TRBV6-2 or TRBV6-3 and J usage is TRBJ2-3; TRBD2 aligns across 9 bases. CDR3 length equals 17 residues. Unmatched junction bases numbered 6, after V lost 2 bases and J lost 0 bases. Germline CDR1 reads MNHEY; CDR2 reads SVGEGT. CDR3 DNA sequence: TGTGCCAGCAGTTACCTTCCGCTAGCGGGGAGCACAGATACGCAGTATTTT. Translated, it gives CASSYLPLAGSTDTQYF.

The chain joins TRBV24-1 to TRBJ2-7; TRBD2 aligns across 14 bases. With 6 bases clipped from V and 2 bases from J, the junction kept 20 bases outside the gene matches. Germline V lookup: CDR1 KGHDR, CDR2 SFDVKD. This CDR3 comprises 21 residues. CDR3 residues: CATSNSPRTGTSGGLTYEQYV. In nucleotides, the CDR3 is TGTGCCACCAGTAATTCTCCAAGGACAGGGACTAGCGGGGGCCTCACCTACGAGCAGTACGTC.

At least ten counts were recorded for this clonotype. This chain uses TRBV7-9 with TRBJ2-5; the D gene is possibly TRBD2 (6 bases). The CDR3 covers 15 residues. V gave up 5 bases and J gave up 3 bases, with 16 bases separating them. In germline, CDR1 is SEHNR, CDR2 FQNEAQ (reference sequence). The CDR3 bases are TGTGCCAGCAGCCATAATCAAGGGACTGAAGAGACCCAGTACTTC. Protein sequence: CASSHNQGTEETQYF.

In this sample, this clonotype turned up a few times. V usage is TRBV13 and J usage is TRBJ1-2, with a tentative D call TRBD1 (5 bases). The CDR3 is made up of 13 amino acids. V was clipped by 5 bases and J by 4 bases, with 11 bases between them. In germline, CDR1 is PRHDT, CDR2 FYEKMQ (reference sequence). The CDR3 DNA is TGTGCCAGCAGCCGAGGGACCATCTATGGCTACACCTTC. It is translated as CASSRGTIYGYTF.

The table lists this clonotype with a few counts. V usage is TRBV4-3 and J usage is TRBJ2-6; no firm D call. The ends were cut back, 1 base at V and 0 bases at J, with 7 bases in the middle. CDR1 is LGHNA and CDR2 is YSLEER in the germline V gene. This CDR3 is 16 amino acids long. The CDR3 DNA is TGCGCCAGCAGCCAAGTTAAGAGCTCTGGGGCCAACGTCCTGACTTTC. This sequence encodes CASSQVKSSGANVLTF.

Concerning this clonotype: With a much larger clone just one base away, this may be a read error. This sequence joins TRBV7-6 and TRBJ2-2; tentatively, D is TRBD2 (5 bases). CDR3 length equals 18 residues. Germline lookup yields CDR1 SGHVS and CDR2 FNYEAQ. The V end was cut by 1 base, the J end by 3 bases, with 18 bases between. The DNA for the CDR3 is TGTGCCAGCAGCTTAGGGCCAGCGAGGTCGAGGGACACCGGGGAGCTGTTTTTT. Its translation: CASSLGPARSRDTGELFF.

This clonotype was counted at least ten times. The rearrangement links TRBV7-2 to TRBJ2-2; D not resolved. The CDR3 runs to 17 residues. The V and J ends lost 0 bases and 1 base respectively, with 12 bases between them. Germline CDR1 SGHTA, CDR2 FQGNSA. The CDR3 DNA follows: TGTGCCAGCAGCTTAGCGCGTGTGACACTGAACACCGGGGAGCTGTTTTTT. This encodes CASSLARVTLNTGELFF.

This clonotype occurred many times. This chain connects TRBV7-2 to TRBJ2-7; 8 bases fit TRBD1. The CDR3 spans 16 residues. The V gene's germline CDR1 is SGHTA and CDR2 FQGNSA. V lost 1 base to trimming and J lost 4 bases; unmatched junction nucleotides: 9. The CDR3 nucleotides read TGTGCCAGCAGCTTAGGGTCCCAGGGGGCTACTTACGAGCAGTACGTC. Translation gives CASSLGSQGATYEQYV.

Worth noting for this clonotype: The junction does not match germline at one end; this may be a read error. V and J are TRBV12-3 or TRBV12-4 and TRBJ2-3; TRBD1 might be the D (6 bases). The CDR3 runs to 13 residues. In DNA, the CDR3 is TGTGCATGCTGCCAGGGGAACACACATACGCAGTATTTT. Translation gives CACCQGNTHTQYF.

The chain links TRBV7-9 to TRBJ2-1, with D perhaps TRBD2 (7 bases). This CDR3 has 16 amino acids. Germline-derived CDR1 and CDR2 are SEHNR and FQNEAQ (reference sequence). V was cut by 1 base and J by 1 base, with 11 bases left in between. The CDR3 DNA reads TGTGCCAGCAGCTTAGAGAGGGGGGGTTCCTACAATGAGCAGTTCTTC. This encodes CASSLERGGSYNEQFF.

This clonotype was observed a few times. This chain uses TRBV6-5 with TRBJ2-5; 10 bases fit TRBD2. The CDR3 is 15 residues long. V lost 10 bases, J lost 1 base, and 9 bases stayed unmatched. Germline V gene lookup returns CDR1 MNHEY and CDR2 SVGAGI. CDR3 nucleotide sequence: TGTGCCACCCTAGCTAGCGGGGGACTCCAAGAGACCCAGTACTTC. Residues: CATLASGGLQETQYF.

The chain links TRBV6-1 to TRBJ1-2, with a possible D match to TRBD1 (5 bases). The germline V gene has CDR1 MNHNS and CDR2 SASEGT. This CDR3 comprises 13 residues. V was pared by 6 bases and J by 8 bases, with 16 bases between. The CDR3 region has the DNA TGTGCCAGCAGGGACCCGGGGGGAAGGGGCTACACCTTC. Protein product: CASRDPGGRGYTF.

The chain combines TRBV4-1 with TRBJ2-5; either TRBD1 or TRBD2 may supply D (5 bases each). This CDR3 has 15 amino acids. V was cut by 3 bases and J by 5 bases, with 16 bases left in between. Per the germline V gene, CDR1 is MGHRA and CDR2 is YSYEKL. CDR3 bases: TGCGCCAGCAGCCATTTCACCCGGGGCAGGGAGACCCAGTACTTC. Encoded protein: CASSHFTRGRETQYF.

This clonotype was found many times. This sequence joins TRBV12-3 or TRBV12-4 and TRBJ2-3; D is ambiguous. Trimming pared 5 bases from V and 4 bases from J, leaving 4 bases between. The CDR3 runs to 11 residues. DNA of the CDR3: TGTGCCAGCAGTATCTCAGATACGCAGTATTTT. It yields the protein CASSISDTQYF.

As concerns this clonotype: One junction end disagrees with the germline gene, perhaps due to a read error. V gene TRBV4-2 combines with J gene TRBJ1-4; D ambiguous. CDR1 and CDR2 (germline): LGHNA, YNFKEQ. The length of the CDR3 is 13 residues. The CDR3 protein is CASSQDKAWGIGF. For the CDR3, the DNA is TGTGCCAGCAGCCAAGATAAAGCATGGGGTATTGGTTTT.

The genes are TRBV11-2 and TRBJ1-1, with no clear D. The CDR3 consists of 15 residues. The ends were cut back, 2 bases at V and 6 bases at J, with 16 bases in the middle. In germline, CDR1 is SGHAT, CDR2 FQNNGV. CDR3 sequence reads: CASSLTAVLVSEAFF. CDR3 bases: TGTGCCAGCAGCTTAACGGCAGTCTTAGTTTCTGAAGCTTTCTTT.

This clonotype is medium-sized in the sample. V and J are TRBV19 and TRBJ2-1; TRBD2 agrees at 13 bases. The CDR3 loop spans 15 amino acids. Looked up from germline, CDR1 is LNHDA and CDR2 is SQIVND (reference sequence). With V trimmed by 5 bases and J by 4 bases, 2 bases remained unmatched. CDR3 coding DNA: TGTGCCAGTAGTGGGACTAGCGGGGATTACAATGAGCAGTTCTTC. Its protein is CASSGTSGDYNEQFF.